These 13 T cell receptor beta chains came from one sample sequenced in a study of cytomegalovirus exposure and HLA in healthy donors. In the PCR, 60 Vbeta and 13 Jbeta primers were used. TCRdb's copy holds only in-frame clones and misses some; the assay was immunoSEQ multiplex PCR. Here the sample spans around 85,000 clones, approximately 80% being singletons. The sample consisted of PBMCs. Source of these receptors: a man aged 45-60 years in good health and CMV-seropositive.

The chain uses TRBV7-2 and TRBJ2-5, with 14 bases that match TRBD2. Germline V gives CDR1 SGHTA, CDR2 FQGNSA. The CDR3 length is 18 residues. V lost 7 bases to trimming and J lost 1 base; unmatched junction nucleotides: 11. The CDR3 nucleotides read TGTGCCAGCACCCCCATGGGACTAGCGGGAGAGGGCCAAGAGACCCAGTACTTC. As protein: CASTPMGLAGEGQETQYF.

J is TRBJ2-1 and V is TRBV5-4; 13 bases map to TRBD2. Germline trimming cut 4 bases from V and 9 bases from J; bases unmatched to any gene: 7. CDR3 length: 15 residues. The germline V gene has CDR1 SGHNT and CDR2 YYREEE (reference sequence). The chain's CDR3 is CASSEGLAGNIEQFF. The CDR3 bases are TGTGCCAGCAGCGAGGGACTAGCGGGAAATATTGAGCAGTTCTTC.

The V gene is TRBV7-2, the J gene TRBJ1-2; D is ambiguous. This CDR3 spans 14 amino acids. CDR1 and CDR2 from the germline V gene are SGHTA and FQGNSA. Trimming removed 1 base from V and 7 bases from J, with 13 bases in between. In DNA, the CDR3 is TGTGCCAGCAGCTTAGAAGCGGGCTTCGGTGGCTACACCTTC. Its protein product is CASSLEAGFGGYTF.

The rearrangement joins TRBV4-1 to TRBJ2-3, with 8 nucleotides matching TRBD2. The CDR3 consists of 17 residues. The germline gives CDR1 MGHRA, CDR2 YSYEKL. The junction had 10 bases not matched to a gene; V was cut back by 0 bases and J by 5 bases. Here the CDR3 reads CASSQDLIGRAGDTQYF. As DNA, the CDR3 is TGCGCCAGCAGCCAAGATCTTATCGGGAGGGCCGGAGATACGCAGTATTTT.

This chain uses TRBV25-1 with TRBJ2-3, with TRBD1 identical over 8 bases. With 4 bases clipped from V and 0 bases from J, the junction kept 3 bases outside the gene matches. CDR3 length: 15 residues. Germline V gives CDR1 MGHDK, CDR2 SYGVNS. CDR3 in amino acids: CASSGWTGSTDTQYF. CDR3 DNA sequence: TGTGCCAGCAGTGGGTGGACAGGGAGCACAGATACGCAGTATTTT.

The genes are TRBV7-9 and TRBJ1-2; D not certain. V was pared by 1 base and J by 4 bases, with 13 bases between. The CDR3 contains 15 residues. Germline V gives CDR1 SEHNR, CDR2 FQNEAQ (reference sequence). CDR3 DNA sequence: TGTGCCAGCAGCTTAGGCGGCAGGACTAGCTATGGCTACACCTTC. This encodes CASSLGGRTSYGYTF. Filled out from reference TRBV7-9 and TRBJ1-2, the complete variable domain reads DTGVSQNPRHKITKRGQNVTFRCDPISEHNRLYWYRQTLGQGPEFLTYFQNEAQLEKSRLLSDRFSAERPKGSFSTLEIQRTEQGDSAMYLCASSLGGRTSYGYTFGSGTRLTVV.

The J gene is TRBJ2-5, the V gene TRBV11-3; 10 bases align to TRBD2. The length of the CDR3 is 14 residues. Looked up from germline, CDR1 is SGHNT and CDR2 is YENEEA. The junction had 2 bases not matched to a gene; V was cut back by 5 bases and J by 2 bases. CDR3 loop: CASSELAGQETQYF. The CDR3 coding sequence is TGTGCCAGCAGCGAACTAGCGGGGCAAGAGACCCAGTACTTC.

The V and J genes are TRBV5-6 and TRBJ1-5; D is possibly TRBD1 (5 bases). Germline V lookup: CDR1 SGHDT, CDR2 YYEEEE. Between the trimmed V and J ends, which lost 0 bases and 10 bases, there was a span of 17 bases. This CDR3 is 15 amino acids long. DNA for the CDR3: TGTGCCAGCAGCTTGGGCAGGGTAATCGGTAGACCCCAGCATTTT. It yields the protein CASSLGRVIGRPQHF.

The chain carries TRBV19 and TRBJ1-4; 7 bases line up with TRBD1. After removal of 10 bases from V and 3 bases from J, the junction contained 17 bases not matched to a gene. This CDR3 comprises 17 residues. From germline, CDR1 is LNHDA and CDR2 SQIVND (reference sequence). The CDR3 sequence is CATSEGQAQSPNEKLFF. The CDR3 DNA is TGTGCCACATCCGAAGGACAGGCACAGTCTCCTAATGAAAAACTGTTTTTT. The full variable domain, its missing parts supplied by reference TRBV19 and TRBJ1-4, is DGGITQSPKYLFRKEGQNVTLSCEQNLNHDAMYWYRQDPGQGLRLIYYSQIVNDFQKGDIAEGYSVSREKKESFPLTVTSAQKNPTAFYLCATSEGQAQSPNEKLFFGSGTQLSVL.

CDR3 sequence reads: CASSIGRQGANTGELFF. CDR3 coding DNA: TGTGCCAGTAGTATAGGAAGACAGGGGGCAAACACCGGGGAGCTGTTTTTT. The chain employs TRBV19 and TRBJ2-2, with 10 bases lining up with TRBD1. Germline V gene lookup returns CDR1 LNHDA and CDR2 SQIVND (reference sequence). After removal of 1 base from V and 2 bases from J, the junction contained 4 bases not matched to a gene. The CDR3 is made up of 17 amino acids.

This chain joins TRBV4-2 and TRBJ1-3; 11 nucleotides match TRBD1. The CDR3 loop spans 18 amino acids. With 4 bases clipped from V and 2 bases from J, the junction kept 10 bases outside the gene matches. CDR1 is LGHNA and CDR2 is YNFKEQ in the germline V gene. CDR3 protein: CASSPARGQGVAGNTIYF. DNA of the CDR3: TGTGCCAGCAGCCCAGCTAGGGGACAGGGGGTTGCTGGAAACACCATATATTTT.

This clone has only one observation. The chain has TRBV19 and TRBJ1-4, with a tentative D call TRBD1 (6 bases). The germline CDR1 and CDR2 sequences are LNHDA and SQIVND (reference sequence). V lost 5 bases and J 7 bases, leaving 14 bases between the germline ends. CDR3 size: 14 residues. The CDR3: CASSVARGSEKLFF. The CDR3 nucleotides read TGTGCCAGTAGTGTTGCCAGGGGAAGTGAAAAACTGTTTTTT.

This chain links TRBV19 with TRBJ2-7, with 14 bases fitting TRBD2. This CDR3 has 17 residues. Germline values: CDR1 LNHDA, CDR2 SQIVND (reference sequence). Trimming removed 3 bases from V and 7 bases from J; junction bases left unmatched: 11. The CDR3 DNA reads TGTGCCAGTAGTATGGGACTAGCGGGAGTGGTGTCGTGGGAGCAGTACTTC. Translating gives CASSMGLAGVVSWEQYF.